This passage covers 30 T cell receptor beta chains from one sample sequenced in a study of blood T cell repertoires in COVID-19. Using immunoSEQ multiplex PCR, the repertoire was profiled, and TCRdb retains in-frame clones only, with some absent. The profile shows about 80,000 clones, 87% of them singletons. Specimen: peripheral blood. The receptor source for this set is a woman over 75 with active or convalescent COVID-19.

The rearrangement links TRBV18 to TRBJ1-2, with a tentative D call TRBD1 (6 bases). In germline, CDR1 is KGHSH, CDR2 LQKENI. With 1 base removed from V and 8 bases from J, the gap between germline ends came to 14 bases. CDR3 length: 14 amino acids. CDR3 nucleotide sequence: TGTGCCAGCTCACCACGGGCGGGGGCAGAAGGCTACACCTTC. Translation gives CASSPRAGAEGYTF.

J is TRBJ2-5 and V is TRBV11-2; 12 bases are shared with TRBD2. The DNA end lines up better with TRBJ2-7; the J call may be wrong. The germline CDR1 and CDR2 sequences are SGHAT and FQNNGV. The CDR3 sequence is 13 residues long. In DNA, the CDR3 is TGTGCCAGCAGCCTAGCGGGGGGGCGCGAGCAGTACTTC. It codes for CASSLAGGREQYF.

The chain joins TRBV7-9 to TRBJ2-5; 7 bases are a match to TRBD2. The CDR3 is made up of 16 amino acids. Trimming took 4 bases from V and 2 from J; bases not matched to a gene: 10. Looked up from germline, CDR1 is SEHNR and CDR2 is FQNEAQ (reference sequence). CDR3 loop: CASSSLLGRGQETQYF. The CDR3, as DNA: TGTGCCAGCAGCTCGCTCTTGGGGCGGGGGCAAGAGACCCAGTACTTC. Complete variable domain (other parts from reference TRBV7-9 and TRBJ2-5): DTGVSQNPRHKITKRGQNVTFRCDPISEHNRLYWYRQTLGQGPEFLTYFQNEAQLEKSRLLSDRFSAERPKGSFSTLEIQRTEQGDSAMYLCASSSLLGRGQETQYFGPGTRLLVL.

Regarding this clone: Other DNA sequences from this sample encode an identical CDR3 as well. The chain links TRBV5-1 to TRBJ2-1, with 7 bases matching TRBD2. This CDR3 contains 15 residues. Germline V gene lookup returns CDR1 SGHRS and CDR2 YFSETQ. V trimming: 2 bases; J trimming: 1 base; junction bases outside the gene matches: 3. In nucleotides, the CDR3 is TGCGCCAGCAGCTTCAGAGCGGGATCCTACAATGAGCAGTTCTTC. Translation gives CASSFRAGSYNEQFF.

The chain uses TRBV11-2 and TRBJ1-1, with 7 bases matching TRBD1. V gave up 5 bases and J gave up 2 bases; unmatched junction bases: 8. The CDR3 consists of 15 residues. Per the germline V gene, CDR1 is SGHAT and CDR2 is FQNNGV. CDR3: CASSLPGTVNTEAFF. Written as DNA, the CDR3 is TGTGCCAGCAGCCTACCAGGGACAGTCAACACTGAAGCTTTCTTT.

This chain links TRBV3-1 (or the pseudogene TRBV3-2) with TRBJ1-6; TRBD1 aligns across 11 bases. Germline V gene data show CDR1 as LGHDT and CDR2 as YNNKEL (reference sequence). Trimming cost V 4 bases and J 2 bases; bases outside gene matches: 1. There are 16 residues in the CDR3. CDR3 DNA: TGTGCCAGCAGCCGGACAGGGGGCCCCTATAATTCACCCCTCCACTTT. Protein sequence: CASSRTGGPYNSPLHF.

This clone was seen more than once but under ten times. V and J are TRBV9 and TRBJ1-4; no firm D call. Per germline, CDR1 SGDLS and CDR2 YYNGEE. Trimming left V 0 bases short and J 7 bases short, with 13 bases between. This CDR3 spans 15 amino acids. CDR3 nucleotides: TGTGCCAGCAGCGTAGGATACGGGAAGACTGAAAAACTGTTTTTT. This translates into CASSVGYGKTEKLFF.

The genes are TRBV6-5 and TRBJ2-7; D uncertain. V was clipped by 2 bases and J by 2 bases, with 7 bases between them. Germline CDR1 is MNHEY and CDR2 is SVGAGI. The CDR3 has 13 amino acids. The CDR3 sequence: CASSYNFPYEQYF. In DNA, the CDR3 is TGTGCCAGCAGTTACAACTTCCCCTACGAGCAGTACTTC.

V gene TRBV7-2 combines with J gene TRBJ2-1; D perhaps matches TRBD1 (5 bases). Germline V gene sequence: CDR1 SGHTA, CDR2 FQGNSA. The CDR3 contains 15 residues. The V and J ends lost 1 base and 11 bases respectively, with 18 bases between them. CDR3 amino acids: CASSLGRFRGRKQFF. CDR3 DNA: TGTGCCAGCAGCTTAGGTAGATTTAGGGGAAGGAAGCAGTTCTTC. Looking up the rest from reference TRBV7-2 and TRBJ2-1 gives the full variable domain: GAGVSQSPSNKVTEKGKDVELRCDPISGHTALYWYRQSLGQGLEFLIYFQGNSAPDKSGLPSDRFSAERTGGSVSTLTIQRTQQEDSAVYLCASSLGRFRGRKQFFGPGTRLTVL.

V is TRBV19 and J is TRBJ2-2; the D is unclear. Germline V CDR1 and CDR2: LNHDA, SQIVND (reference sequence). This CDR3 has 13 amino acids. Trimming removed 3 bases from V and 1 base from J, with 3 bases in between. The CDR3 sequence: CASSMRNTGELFF. The CDR3 DNA is TGTGCCAGTAGTATGAGGAACACCGGGGAGCTGTTTTTT. Complete variable domain (other parts from reference TRBV19 and TRBJ2-2): DGGITQSPKYLFRKEGQNVTLSCEQNLNHDAMYWYRQDPGQGLRLIYYSQIVNDFQKGDIAEGYSVSREKKESFPLTVTSAQKNPTAFYLCASSMRNTGELFFGEGSRLTVL.

This chain joins TRBV5-1 and TRBJ2-7; the match to TRBD2 covers 11 bases. V trimming: 0 bases; J trimming: 2 bases; junction bases outside the gene matches: 7. CDR3 length: 17 residues. The germline V gene encodes CDR1 SGHRS and CDR2 YFSETQ. The CDR3 nucleotides are TGCGCCAGCAGCTTGGGTTTAGCGGGAGGGCCGCCCTACGAGCAGTACTTC. This encodes CASSLGLAGGPPYEQYF.

This clone was recorded only once. This rearrangement joins TRBV5-1 to TRBJ2-1; D might be TRBD1 (5 bases). CDR1 SGHRS and CDR2 YFSETQ come from the germline V gene. The CDR3 has 15 amino acids. V was pared by 1 base and J by 3 bases, with 11 bases between. Here the CDR3 DNA reads TGCGCCAGCAGCTTGATGACAGAAAACTACAATGAGCAGTTCTTC. It translates to CASSLMTENYNEQFF.

The CDR3 DNA reads TGTGCCAGCAGCTCCCCGGGACAGGGGTGGTACAATGAGCAGTTCTTC. Its translation is CASSSPGQGWYNEQFF. V gene TRBV9 combines with J gene TRBJ2-1, with TRBD1 matching 10 bases. The trim removed 4 bases at V and 4 bases at J, leaving 8 bases unmatched. Germline V gene sequence: CDR1 SGDLS, CDR2 YYNGEE. This CDR3 has 16 residues.

The chain has TRBV5-1 and TRBJ2-3, with 8 bases fitting TRBD1. Germline-derived CDR1 and CDR2 are SGHRS and YFSETQ. V lost 1 base to trimming and J lost 6 bases; unmatched junction nucleotides: 10. The CDR3 has 16 amino acids. The CDR3, as DNA: TGCGCCAGCAGCTTGCCCGGGACAGGTCGAAAGGATACGCAGTATTTT. Amino acids: CASSLPGTGRKDTQYF.

In regard to this clone: A read error may account for a junction end that differs from germline. The genes are TRBV7-2 and TRBJ1-1, with unresolved D. CDR3 length equals 14 residues. Germline V lookup: CDR1 SGHTA, CDR2 FQGNSA. CDR3 amino acids: CASTLTLRNTEAFF. In nucleotides, the CDR3 is TGTGCCAGCACCTTAACCCTAAGGAACACTGAAGCTTTCTTT.

Only a few counts were recorded for this clone. The rearrangement links TRBV5-1 to TRBJ2-5, with 16 bases matching TRBD2. Germline CDR1 SGHRS, CDR2 YFSETQ. The CDR3 totals 20 residues. The J segment lost 5 bases and the V segment lost 1 base, leaving 14 bases of the junction unmatched. CDR3: CASSLRPRGLAGGRAETQYF. The CDR3, as DNA: TGCGCCAGCAGCTTGCGCCCCCGGGGACTAGCGGGAGGGCGGGCGGAGACCCAGTACTTC.

Details on this clone: A read error may account for a junction end that differs from germline. The chain has TRBV5-4 and TRBJ2-1, with a possible D match to TRBD2 (6 bases). The CDR3 runs 13 residues. Germline loops: CDR1 SGHNT, CDR2 YYREEE (reference sequence). The CDR3: CASRLVGLAEQFF. The CDR3 DNA sequence: TGTGCCAGCAGGTTGGTGGGACTTGCTGAGCAGTTCTTC.

The V gene is TRBV11-2, the J gene TRBJ1-3, with D tentatively TRBD1 (5 bases). The CDR3 has 14 amino acids. CDR1 is SGHAT, CDR2 FQNNGV, per germline. V dropped 6 bases and J dropped 4 bases, with 13 bases sitting between them. The chain's CDR3 is CASSAGIQGNTIYF. CDR3 nucleotides: TGTGCCAGCAGTGCAGGGATTCAAGGAAACACCATATATTTT.

The chain couples TRBV5-6 to TRBJ2-5, with D possibly being TRBD2 (5 bases). The V end was cut by 0 bases, the J end by 5 bases, with 14 bases between. The CDR3 is 15 residues long. The germline V gene has CDR1 SGHDT and CDR2 YYEEEE. The CDR3 sequence is CASSLVWRAGETQYF. In nucleotides, the CDR3 is TGTGCCAGCAGCTTGGTTTGGCGGGCCGGGGAGACCCAGTACTTC.

This clone was seen just once. The V call is TRBV5-8, the J call TRBJ2-3; 8 positions agree with TRBD1. This CDR3 is 14 amino acids long. V was pared by 3 bases and J by 1 base, with 1 base of the junction left unmatched. Germline CDR1 and CDR2: SGHTS and YDEGEE. CDR3 protein: CASSWGQGTDTQYF. The CDR3 nucleotides read TGTGCCAGCAGCTGGGGACAGGGCACAGATACGCAGTATTTT.

The chain employs TRBV7-2 and TRBJ2-5, with D tentatively TRBD2 (5 bases). CDR1 SGHTA and CDR2 FQGNSA come from the germline V gene. The CDR3 extends over 14 amino acids. Trimming took 0 bases from V and 2 from J, leaving 7 bases between them. The CDR3 region has the DNA TGTGCCAGCAGCTTAGCGTCGGGGCAAGAGACCCAGTACTTC. Amino acid sequence: CASSLASGQETQYF.

This clone has more than one count but fewer than ten. The gene calls are TRBV4-2 and TRBJ2-7, with 7 nucleotides matching TRBD1. V trimming: 4 bases; J trimming: 5 bases; junction bases outside the gene matches: 8. Germline CDR1 reads LGHNA; CDR2 reads YNFKEQ. CDR3 length equals 14 residues. The CDR3 bases are TGTGCCAGCAGCCGAGGACAGGCCGTCGACGAGCAGTACTTC. It specifies CASSRGQAVDEQYF.

The chain employs TRBV7-2 and TRBJ2-2, with 15 bases matching TRBD2. The V and J ends lost 2 bases and 7 bases, in that order; junction bases with no gene match: 5. Germline V gene lookup returns CDR1 SGHTA and CDR2 FQGNSA. The length of the CDR3 is 17 residues. CDR3 DNA sequence: TGTGCCAGCAGCTTAAGGGGGACTAGCGGGAGGAACGGGGAGCTGTTTTTT. Translation: CASSLRGTSGRNGELFF. Drawing the rest from reference TRBV7-2 and TRBJ2-2, the complete variable domain is GAGVSQSPSNKVTEKGKDVELRCDPISGHTALYWYRQSLGQGLEFLIYFQGNSAPDKSGLPSDRFSAERTGGSVSTLTIQRTQQEDSAVYLCASSLRGTSGRNGELFFGEGSRLTVL.

The rearrangement joins TRBV9 to TRBJ2-1; 10 nucleotides agree with TRBD1. The germline gives CDR1 SGDLS, CDR2 YYNGEE. This CDR3 contains 15 residues. The V segment lost 4 bases and the J segment 7 bases; nucleotides outside the gene matches: 8. Written as DNA, the CDR3 is TGTGCCAGCAGCCCTCACCTGGACAGGGGGAATGAGCAGTTCTTC. It translates to CASSPHLDRGNEQFF.

The rearrangement links TRBV7-2 to TRBJ2-2, with TRBD2 as a possible D gene (7 bases). Germline V gives CDR1 SGHTA, CDR2 FQGNSA. Trimming cost V 5 bases and J 2 bases, with 15 bases left between them. This CDR3 is built from 16 residues. The CDR3: CASSQSGGLNTGELFF. The CDR3 DNA is TGTGCCAGCAGCCAATCGGGGGGCCTTAACACCGGGGAGCTGTTTTTT.

The gene calls are TRBV5-1 and TRBJ2-7; 9 nucleotides align to TRBD2. V lost 4 bases to trimming and J lost 5 bases; unmatched junction nucleotides: 10. The CDR3 covers 15 residues. Germline CDR1 reads SGHRS; CDR2 reads YFSETQ. The CDR3 DNA sequence: TGCGCCAGCAGCCGGCTTGCGGGAGGGCCCCACGAGCAGTACTTC. It specifies CASSRLAGGPHEQYF.

The V gene is TRBV19, the J gene TRBJ1-5; tentative D call: TRBD1 (5 bases). This CDR3 comprises 14 residues. V was cut by 1 base and J by 3 bases, with 7 bases left in between. Germline V lookup: CDR1 LNHDA, CDR2 SQIVND (reference sequence). The CDR3 nucleotides are TGTGCCAGTAGTATAGCGGGGGTCAATCAGCCCCAGCATTTT. Its protein product is CASSIAGVNQPQHF.

The chain recombines TRBV3-1 (or the pseudogene TRBV3-2) with TRBJ2-7; 9 positions agree with TRBD2. Germline assignment: CDR1 LGHDT and CDR2 YNNKEL (reference sequence). V lost 1 base and J lost 2; bases outside the gene matches: 3. The CDR3 is made up of 15 amino acids. The chain's CDR3 is CASSQGSSGTYEQYF. The CDR3 DNA sequence: TGTGCCAGCAGCCAAGGCTCTAGCGGGACCTACGAGCAGTACTTC.

This clone appeared a single time. CDR3 sequence (DNA): TGTGCCAGCAGTTACACTAGCGGGAGGGCAAATGAGCAGTTCTTC. This translates into CASSYTSGRANEQFF. The chain employs TRBV6-5 and TRBJ2-1; 13 bases match TRBD2. This CDR3 is built from 15 residues. Trimming at V came to 2 bases and at J to 7 bases, leaving 2 bases not matched to a gene. Germline assignment: CDR1 MNHEY and CDR2 SVGAGI.

CDR3 nucleotide sequence: TGTGCCAGCACCATGGGACAGCCCCACATGGGAAAACTGTTTTTT. Its translation: CASTMGQPHMGKLFF. This chain connects TRBV28 to TRBJ1-4, with TRBD1 identical over 7 bases. Germline lookup yields CDR1 MDHEN and CDR2 SYDVKM. The ends lost 7 bases at V and 10 bases at J; junction bases unmatched: 15. The CDR3 consists of 15 residues.